The 28 T cell receptor beta chains presented below share a single source sample, sequenced in a study of human T cells and chemical hapten exposure. Documented time point: pre-sensitization, week 0. This sample's treatment: therapeutic diphenylcyclopropenone sensitization with weekly scalp DPC. TCRdb used MiXCR to reprocess the RACE reads, holding one entry per CDR3 protein. The sample lists approximately 41,000 distinct CDR3 sequences; 6% to 9.5% were seen once. Sequenced here: whole blood, sampled in connection with sensitization to the hapten diphenylcyclopropenone (DPC). These receptors were taken from a woman aged 45-59 years with alopecia areata. Some clones in this sample may be carry-over from other donors' samples.

J is TRBJ2-6 and V is TRBV5-1, with a tentative D call TRBD1 (5 bases). The V end was cut by 4 bases, the J end by 0 bases, with 11 bases between. Germline V gene data show CDR1 as SGHRS and CDR2 as YFSETQ. This CDR3 comprises 16 residues. The CDR3 DNA is TGCGCCAGCAGCACCGACAGACGCTCTGGGGCCAACGTCCTGACTTTC. Its protein product is CASSTDRRSGANVLTF.

The V and J genes are TRBV29-1 and TRBJ2-7; D possibly matches TRBD1 or TRBD2 (5 bases each). Germline CDR1 SQVTM, CDR2 ANQGSEA. V lost 7 bases and J lost 3, with 13 bases in between. The CDR3 is 12 residues long. Here the CDR3 DNA reads TGCAGCGGGGGACGGGACGGCTACGAGCAGTACTTC. Residues: CSGGRDGYEQYF.

This clonotype appeared many times. The chain is built from TRBV6-4 and TRBJ1-6, with no clear D. This CDR3 contains 15 residues. Germline CDR1 reads MRHNA; CDR2 reads SNTAGT. V lost 4 bases and J lost 10, with 17 bases in between. The CDR3 spells CASSVEGAPWSPLHF. CDR3 DNA: TGTGCCAGCAGTGTGGAGGGTGCCCCATGGTCACCCCTCCACTTT.

This clonotype was recorded many times. The chain couples TRBV5-1 to TRBJ2-7, with 9 nucleotides matching TRBD2. There are 15 residues in the CDR3. Germline CDR1 is SGHRS and CDR2 is YFSETQ. V dropped 1 base and J dropped 3; count of bases not matched to a gene: 5. This CDR3 reads CASSLTAGGGYEQYF. For the CDR3, the DNA is TGCGCCAGCAGCTTGACGGCGGGAGGGGGCTACGAGCAGTACTTC.

Many counts were recorded for this clonotype. V gene TRBV27 combines with J gene TRBJ1-1; D is undetermined. Germline-derived CDR1 and CDR2 are MNHEY and SMNVEV (reference sequence). V was pared by 4 bases and J by 5 bases, with 17 bases between. The CDR3 extends over 15 amino acids. The chain's CDR3 is CASSSLGRWETEAFF. The CDR3 DNA reads as TGTGCCAGCAGTTCCCTTGGCAGGTGGGAAACTGAAGCTTTCTTT.

V is TRBV7-9 and J is TRBJ1-1; D is unresolved. V shed 1 base and J shed 4 bases, with 10 bases lying between them. Germline V gene data show CDR1 as SEHNR and CDR2 as FQNEAQ (reference sequence). CDR3 length: 14 amino acids. The CDR3 DNA reads as TGTGCCAGCAGCTTAGGAGGAGAGTTCACTGAAGCTTTCTTT. Amino acid sequence: CASSLGGEFTEAFF.

This clonotype was picked up a small number of times. J is TRBJ1-1 and V is TRBV7-9; the D gene is possibly TRBD1 (5 bases). This CDR3 comprises 14 residues. Germline V gene sequence: CDR1 SEHNR, CDR2 FQNEAQ (reference sequence). V gave up 0 bases and J gave up 8 bases, with 13 bases separating them. This chain's CDR3 is CASSLAPGSSEAFF. The DNA for the CDR3 is TGTGCCAGCAGCTTAGCGCCAGGGAGCTCCGAAGCTTTCTTT. The whole variable domain, filled in from reference TRBV7-9 and TRBJ1-1, reads DTGVSQNPRHKITKRGQNVTFRCDPISEHNRLYWYRQTLGQGPEFLTYFQNEAQLEKSRLLSDRFSAERPKGSFSTLEIQRTEQGDSAMYLCASSLAPGSSEAFFGQGTRLTVV.

The V call is TRBV28, the J call TRBJ2-7, with D unclear. Germline lookup yields CDR1 MDHEN and CDR2 SYDVKM. Trimming removed 6 bases from V and 5 bases from J, with 11 bases in between. This CDR3 spans 12 amino acids. CDR3 sequence (DNA): TGTGCCAGCAGGCTACTTAGCCACGAGCAGTACTTC. Translated: CASRLLSHEQYF.

This clonotype was observed many times. The chain employs TRBV7-3 and TRBJ2-1; 9 positions agree with TRBD2. Germline CDR1 and CDR2: SGHTA and FQGTGA. CDR3 length: 15 residues. Losses at the gene ends were 5 bases for V and 9 bases for J; bases not matched to a gene: 11. CDR3 protein: CASSQREAYTSEQFF. In DNA form, the CDR3 reads TGTGCCAGCAGCCAGCGGGAGGCATATACATCTGAGCAGTTCTTC.

This clonotype was detected only a few times. J is TRBJ2-3 and V is TRBV30; 8 bases fit TRBD1. The germline CDR1 and CDR2 sequences are GTSNPN and SVGIG (reference sequence). The CDR3 sequence is 15 residues long. V trimming: 5 bases; J trimming: 2 bases; junction bases outside the gene matches: 9. In DNA, the CDR3 is TGTGCCTGGGACCATGGACAGGGAATCACAGATACGCAGTATTTT. The encoded protein is CAWDHGQGITDTQYF.

J is TRBJ2-5 and V is TRBV7-3, with 11 bases identical to TRBD2. V lost 4 bases and J lost 4; bases outside the gene matches: 5. The CDR3 covers 15 residues. Germline lookup yields CDR1 SGHTA and CDR2 FQGTGA. The CDR3 sequence is CASSSTSGTGETQYF. The CDR3 DNA follows: TGTGCCAGCAGCTCGACTAGCGGGACAGGAGAGACCCAGTACTTC.

This clonotype has ten or more counts. The genes are TRBV14 and TRBJ1-2; D call uncertain. Germline lookup yields CDR1 SGHDN and CDR2 FVKESK. V was trimmed by 1 base and J by 4 bases, leaving 10 bases between them. The CDR3 covers 14 residues. The DNA of the CDR3 is TGTGCCAGCAGCCAAGGGGGAGTTGCCTATGGCTACACCTTC. This codes for CASSQGGVAYGYTF.

This clonotype was found a few times. The chain has TRBV2 and TRBJ2-3, with 10 bases identical to TRBD2. Germline values: CDR1 SNHLY, CDR2 FYNNEI. The V and J ends lost 2 bases and 4 bases, in that order; junction bases with no gene match: 6. This CDR3 has 16 amino acids. CDR3 sequence reads: CASSEMASGRPDTQYF. The CDR3 nucleotides are TGTGCCAGCAGTGAAATGGCTAGCGGGAGACCAGATACGCAGTATTTT.

This clonotype has more than one count but fewer than ten. The chain is built from TRBV19 and TRBJ1-5; the match to TRBD1 covers 8 bases. The CDR3 is 18 residues long. Germline CDR1 LNHDA, CDR2 SQIVND (reference sequence). Unmatched junction bases numbered 12, after V lost 4 bases and J lost 1 base. For the CDR3, the DNA is TGTGCCAGTAGTACAACTGGGACAGGCGGTAGGAGCAATCAGCCCCAGCATTTT. This sequence encodes CASSTTGTGGRSNQPQHF. Drawing the rest from reference TRBV19 and TRBJ1-5, the complete variable domain is DGGITQSPKYLFRKEGQNVTLSCEQNLNHDAMYWYRQDPGQGLRLIYYSQIVNDFQKGDIAEGYSVSREKKESFPLTVTSAQKNPTAFYLCASSTTGTGGRSNQPQHFGDGTRLSIL.

Ten or more counts support this clonotype. The J gene is TRBJ2-5, the V gene TRBV20-1, with a possible D match to TRBD2 (6 bases). The CDR3 length is 14 residues. Germline values: CDR1 DFQATT, CDR2 SNEGSKA (reference sequence). Deletions cut 3 bases from V and 0 bases from J, with 11 bases between. The CDR3 region is CSASPGRDQETQYF. The CDR3 DNA is TGCAGTGCTAGCCCCGGGAGAGACCAAGAGACCCAGTACTTC.

This clonotype was detected a few times. This rearrangement joins TRBV7-9 to TRBJ2-7, with no clear D. Germline CDR1 and CDR2: SEHNR and FQNEAQ (reference sequence). The V and J ends lost 5 bases and 0 bases respectively, with 17 bases between them. The length of the CDR3 is 16 residues. The CDR3 nucleotides read TGTGCCAGCAGCCCCGTTGTTGGCGGAAACTCCTACGAGCAGTACTTC. Translating gives CASSPVVGGNSYEQYF.

The chain couples TRBV18 to TRBJ1-4; 8 nucleotides line up with TRBD1. The germline CDR1 and CDR2 sequences are KGHSH and LQKENI. After removal of 5 bases from V and 2 bases from J, the junction contained 7 bases not matched to a gene. This CDR3 comprises 16 residues. DNA of the CDR3: TGTGCCAGCTCAAAGCACAGGGGGTCGACTAATGAAAAACTGTTTTTT. It translates to CASSKHRGSTNEKLFF.

Many counts were recorded for this clonotype. This chain connects TRBV4-1 to TRBJ2-7; 7 nucleotides match TRBD1. This CDR3 has 16 amino acids. V was clipped by 3 bases and J by 2 bases; unmatched bases: 10. Germline lookup yields CDR1 MGHRA and CDR2 YSYEKL. The CDR3 spells CASSQAVGQRPYEQYF. In nucleotides, the CDR3 is TGCGCCAGCAGCCAGGCCGTGGGACAGAGACCCTACGAGCAGTACTTC.

This clonotype was recorded many times. The chain carries TRBV7-8 and TRBJ2-3; 9 nucleotides agree with TRBD2. CDR3 length: 19 amino acids. Germline V CDR1 and CDR2: SGHVS, FQNEAQ. V lost 4 bases, J lost 0 bases, and 14 bases stayed unmatched. CDR3 sequence reads: CASSSPVSGRSASTDTQYF. In DNA form, the CDR3 reads TGTGCCAGCAGCTCCCCGGTGAGCGGGAGGTCTGCAAGCACAGATACGCAGTATTTT.

This clonotype was seen at least ten times. CDR3 DNA: TGTGCCAGCAGCAGGGGACGGGGAAGCTCCTACGAGCAGTACTTC. This gives the protein CASSRGRGSSYEQYF. This sequence joins TRBV14 and TRBJ2-7, with D perhaps assigned TRBD1 or TRBD2 (5 bases each). Germline V gives CDR1 SGHDN, CDR2 FVKESK. V was clipped by 5 bases and J by 0 bases, with 14 bases between them. The CDR3 sequence is 15 residues long.

This clonotype was counted many times. Mismatch with germline at one junction end may stem from a read error. This sequence joins TRBV11-3 and TRBJ2-4; D is undetermined. CDR1 is SGHNT and CDR2 is YENEEA in the germline V gene. CDR3 size: 13 residues. The CDR3 nucleotides read TGTGCCAGCAGCCCAGGACGGACCAGCCCGAGGCACTTC. This codes for CASSPGRTSPRHF.

This clonotype was recorded a few times. The J gene is TRBJ2-3, the V gene TRBV9; D remains unclear. The CDR3 covers 15 residues. Trimming left V 4 bases short and J 1 base short, with 13 bases between. Per germline, CDR1 SGDLS and CDR2 YYNGEE. CDR3 DNA sequence: TGTGCCAGCAGCACGTCGGGTCGTGGCACAGATACGCAGTATTTT. Encoded protein: CASSTSGRGTDTQYF. The full variable domain, rest sourced from reference TRBV9 and TRBJ2-3, is DSGVTQTPKHLITATGQRVTLRCSPRSGDLSVYWYQQSLDQGLQFLIQYYNGEERAKGNILERFSAQQFPDLHSELNLSSLELGDSALYFCASSTSGRGTDTQYFGPGTRLTVL.

Many counts were recorded for this clonotype. The chain is built from TRBV12-5 and TRBJ1-1, with D uncertain. V was trimmed by 5 bases and J by 4 bases, leaving 11 bases between them. This CDR3 is built from 13 residues. Germline CDR1 reads LGHNT; CDR2 reads FRNRAP. CDR3 coding DNA: TGTGCTAGTGGTACGGAGGGCGGCACTGAAGCTTTCTTT. Translating gives CASGTEGGTEAFF. The full variable domain, completed using reference TRBV12-5 and TRBJ1-1, is DARVTQTPRHKVTEMGQEVTMRCQPILGHNTVFWYRQTMMQGLELLAYFRNRAPLDDSGMPKDRFSAEMPDATLATLKIQPSEPRDSAVYFCASGTEGGTEAFFGQGTRLTVV.

In this sample, this clonotype turned up many times. V gene TRBV18 combines with J gene TRBJ2-1; the D gene is possibly TRBD2 (6 bases). Germline V gives CDR1 KGHSH, CDR2 LQKENI. V lost 3 bases, J lost 4 bases, and 13 bases lay in between. CDR3 length: 15 residues. Here the CDR3 reads CASSPGGAPYNEQFF. The CDR3 DNA reads TGTGCCAGCTCACCGGGGGGAGCGCCATACAATGAGCAGTTCTTC.

V is TRBV28 and J is TRBJ2-4; 7 nucleotides line up with TRBD1. The CDR3 totals 16 residues. V was pared by 5 bases and J by 0 bases, with 7 bases of the junction left unmatched. Germline V gene sequence: CDR1 MDHEN, CDR2 SYDVKM. Here the CDR3 DNA reads TGTGCCAGCAGTGAACAGGGGTCGCGAGCCAAAAACATTCAGTACTTC. This gives the protein CASSEQGSRAKNIQYF.

This clonotype was detected many times. CDR3 sequence reads: CASSWTGHTDTQYF. For the CDR3, the DNA is TGTGCCAGTTCGTGGACAGGGCACACAGATACGCAGTATTTT. The V and J genes are TRBV19 and TRBJ2-3; 8 nucleotides align to TRBD1. The CDR3 sequence is 14 residues long. With 8 bases clipped from V and 2 bases from J, the junction kept 6 bases outside the gene matches. Germline-derived CDR1 and CDR2 are LNHDA and SQIVND (reference sequence).

Ten or more counts support this clonotype. The chain couples TRBV5-5 to TRBJ2-5; tentatively, D is TRBD2 (6 bases). V was pared by 4 bases and J by 3 bases, with 13 bases between. This CDR3 has 14 amino acids. Per germline, CDR1 SGHKS and CDR2 YYEKEE (reference sequence). In nucleotides, the CDR3 is TGTGCCAGCAGCGTGTCGGGGGTAGAAGAGACCCAGTACTTC. Its protein is CASSVSGVEETQYF. Combining the CDR3 with reference TRBV5-5 and TRBJ2-5 gives the whole variable domain DAGVTQSPTHLIKTRGQQVTLRCSPISGHKSVSWYQQVLGQGPQFIFQYYEKEERGRGNFPDRFSARQFPNYSSELNVNALLLGDSALYLCASSVSGVEETQYFGPGTRLLVL.

The chain has TRBV29-1 and TRBJ2-7, with TRBD1 identical over 8 bases. The CDR3 has 11 amino acids. Germline V gives CDR1 SQVTM, CDR2 ANQGSEA. With V trimmed by 5 bases and J by 9 bases, 6 bases remained unmatched. DNA for the CDR3: TGCAGCGTTAAGGGGGACAGGCGGCAGTACTTC. It is translated as CSVKGDRRQYF.